This entry lists 8 T cell receptor beta chains sequenced from one sample in a study of cytomegalovirus exposure and HLA in healthy donors. Primers: 60 Vbeta forward and 13 Jbeta reverse. Here immunoSEQ multiplex PCR was the method, and the copy in TCRdb shows in-frame clones only, minus some. Found here are 45,000 to 65,000 clones; the top ten clones hold over 10%. The sequenced material came from PBMCs. Source of these receptors: a man aged 18-30 years in good health and CMV-seropositive.

The chain combines TRBV5-4 with TRBJ2-3; 8 bases map to TRBD2. The CDR3 length is 15 residues. The ends lost 5 bases at V and 1 base at J; junction bases unmatched: 6. The germline CDR1 and CDR2 sequences are SGHNT and YYREEE (reference sequence). The CDR3 spells CASSFPGGGTDTQYF. CDR3 DNA sequence: TGTGCCAGCAGTTTCCCGGGGGGGGGCACAGATACGCAGTATTTT.

This chain joins TRBV6-1 and TRBJ2-7; the D gene is possibly TRBD2 (5 bases). CDR3 length equals 12 residues. With 7 bases removed from V and 7 bases from J, the gap between germline ends came to 14 bases. The V gene's germline CDR1 is MNHNS and CDR2 SASEGT. CDR3 residues: CASNDGPGEQYF. CDR3 sequence (DNA): TGTGCCAGCAATGACGGCCCGGGGGAGCAGTACTTC.

Concerning this clone itself: The same CDR3 can be traced to other DNA sequences in this sample. The chain combines TRBV30 with TRBJ2-7; a possible D gene is TRBD2 (6 bases). V lost 7 bases, J lost 6 bases, and 22 bases lay in between. CDR1 is GTSNPN, CDR2 SVGIG, per germline (reference sequence). The CDR3 sequence is 14 residues long. CDR3 sequence reads: CASKTSTGAGEQYF. DNA of the CDR3: TGTGCCTCCAAAACTAGCACGGGAGCAGGCGAGCAGTACTTC.

The chain links TRBV11-3 to TRBJ2-7; TRBD1 agrees at 7 bases. The CDR3 is 13 amino acids. Germline values: CDR1 SGHNT, CDR2 YENEEA. With V trimmed by 2 bases and J by 7 bases, 5 bases remained unmatched. For the CDR3, the DNA is TGTGCCAGCAGCTTACGGGACAGAGGGGAGCAGTACTTC. Protein sequence: CASSLRDRGEQYF.

The rearrangement links TRBV6-6 to TRBJ1-1; D call uncertain. CDR3 length: 12 residues. Trimming removed 0 bases at V and 7 bases at J, with 6 bases between. The germline V gene encodes CDR1 MNHNY and CDR2 SVGAGI (reference sequence). The CDR3 nucleotides are TGTGCCAGCAGTTACTCACAGATTGAAGCTTTCTTT. Protein: CASSYSQIEAFF.

The V call is TRBV9, the J call TRBJ1-1, with 9 positions matching TRBD1. Germline CDR1 is SGDLS and CDR2 is YYNGEE. J gave up 5 bases and V 5 bases, and 10 bases lay outside the gene matches. CDR3 size: 15 residues. This chain's CDR3 is CASSGTGPGWTEAFF. The CDR3 nucleotides are TGTGCCAGCAGTGGGACAGGGCCGGGGTGGACTGAAGCTTTCTTT. The full variable domain, completed using reference TRBV9 and TRBJ1-1, is DSGVTQTPKHLITATGQRVTLRCSPRSGDLSVYWYQQSLDQGLQFLIQYYNGEERAKGNILERFSAQQFPDLHSELNLSSLELGDSALYFCASSGTGPGWTEAFFGQGTRLTVV.

This rearrangement joins TRBV27 to TRBJ1-5; perhaps TRBD1 as D (5 bases). The CDR3 is 15 amino acids. Germline V gene sequence: CDR1 MNHEY, CDR2 SMNVEV (reference sequence). The V and J ends lost 0 bases and 4 bases respectively, with 10 bases between them. The DNA of the CDR3 is TGTGCCAGCAGTTTATCGGCAGGGTATAATCAGCCCCAGCATTTT. Residues: CASSLSAGYNQPQHF.

This rearrangement joins TRBV19 to TRBJ1-1; 10 nucleotides line up with TRBD1. With 3 bases clipped from V and 1 base from J, the junction kept 5 bases outside the gene matches. The CDR3 consists of 16 residues. The germline gives CDR1 LNHDA, CDR2 SQIVND (reference sequence). DNA of the CDR3: TGTGCCAGTAGTATCCGGACAGGGGGTTCGAACACTGAAGCTTTCTTT. Translated, it gives CASSIRTGGSNTEAFF.